Described below is a single T cell receptor beta chain sequence and its context. The sample originates from a study of cytomegalovirus exposure and HLA in healthy donors. CDR1 and CDR2 from the germline V gene are MDHEN and SYDVKM. The junction had 8 bases not matched to a gene; V was cut back by 11 bases and J by 4 bases. This CDR3 is 12 amino acids long. Libraries were prepared by immunoSEQ multiplex PCR; TCRdb keeps only in-frame clonotypes and omits some of them. The repertoire holds tens of thousands of clones, roughly 96% seen once, with around 2.4% in the top ten. This TCR came from a man aged 18-30 years in good health and CMV-seronegative. The rearrangement uses TRBV28 and TRBJ2-7, with TRBD2 matching over 7 bases. The sample comprised PBMCs. The CDR3, as DNA: TGTGCCCCGCGGGGGTTATGGTACGAGCAGTACTTC. Its translation: CAPRGLWYEQYF.